This T cell receptor beta chain is drawn from a study of blood T cell repertoires in COVID-19. As for the study in general: The analysed material was cDNA or gDNA that came from T cells, B-cell-depleted T cells, or PBMCs.

Per the study methods: Nucleated cell number was recorded as an estimate derived from reference gene primer amplification. The repertoire was sequenced with immunoSEQ multiplex PCR; TCRdb's copy has only in-frame clones and lacks some. V and J calls plus clone size are reproduced from that table; the DNA served to infer D and trimming. This table holds hundreds of thousands of clones, approximately 80% found once. V lost 8 bases, J lost 3 bases, and 11 bases lay in between. The CDR3 has 12 amino acids. The germline CDR1 and CDR2 sequences are MDHEN and SYDVKM. The V call is TRBV28, the J call TRBJ2-7; a possible D gene is TRBD1 (5 bases). The sequenced material came from peripheral blood. The sequence was collected from an elderly woman with acute or convalescent COVID-19. The CDR3 protein is CASSGAVYEQYF. The CDR3 region has the DNA TGTGCCAGCTCTGGGGCGGTCTACGAGCAGTACTTC.